This T cell receptor (beta chain) was found in a study of glioma-infiltrating T cells after dendritic cell vaccination. The primer mix had 60 V beta and 13 J beta primers. Here immunoSEQ multiplex PCR was the method, and the copy in TCRdb shows in-frame clones only, minus some. The profile shows roughly 68,000 clones, 75% to 90% of them singletons. The germline V gene encodes CDR1 MDHEN and CDR2 SYDVKM. V was pared by 6 bases and J by 4 bases, with 7 bases of the junction left unmatched. The CDR3 is 14 amino acids. All glioblastoma patients lacked an isocitrate dehydrogenase mutation. This sample comprised blood, obtained before dendritic cell vaccination. The chain couples TRBV28 to TRBJ1-2; TRBD1 matches at 8 bases. This sequence was found in a human donor with glioblastoma. The CDR3 nucleotides are TGTGCCAGCAGCCCGACAGGGGCGGTCTATGGCTACACCTTC. This encodes CASSPTGAVYGYTF.